These 28 T cell receptor beta chains originate from one sample sequenced in a study of blood T cell repertoires in COVID-19. Sequenced by immunoSEQ multiplex PCR; TCRdb stores in-frame clones only, minus some. The profile shows around 110,000 clones, 84% of them singletons. The sequenced sample was PBMCs or T cells enriched from blood (not recorded which). The receptors stem from a woman aged 25 to 45 who had recovered from COVID-19.

V gene TRBV30 combines with J gene TRBJ1-6; a weak D match, TRBD1 (5 bases). Trimming pared 1 base from V and 10 bases from J, leaving 14 bases between. CDR1 GTSNPN and CDR2 SVGIG come from the germline V gene (reference sequence). This CDR3 is built from 14 residues. CDR3 nucleotides: TGTGCCTGGAGTGCCGTGCAGGGAAGGTCACCCCTCCACTTT. This codes for CAWSAVQGRSPLHF.

The rearrangement links TRBV25-1 to TRBJ2-4, with 7 nucleotides matching TRBD2. CDR3 length: 14 amino acids. Germline loops: CDR1 MGHDK, CDR2 SYGVNS. After removal of 2 bases from V and 8 bases from J, the junction contained 6 bases not matched to a gene. DNA of the CDR3: TGTGCCAGCAGTGAAGGGCGGGCGGGAGACATTCAGTACTTC. Translated: CASSEGRAGDIQYF.

The rearrangement links TRBV19 to TRBJ2-2, with TRBD1 as a possible D gene (6 bases). Deletions cut 4 bases from V and 2 bases from J, with 8 bases between. This CDR3 region has 14 residues. Germline V lookup: CDR1 LNHDA, CDR2 SQIVND (reference sequence). The CDR3 loop reads CASSRGHNTGELFF. The CDR3 region has the DNA TGTGCCAGTAGTAGGGGACACAACACCGGGGAGCTGTTTTTT.

V usage is TRBV19 and J usage is TRBJ2-7; D is possibly TRBD2 (6 bases). Germline V CDR1 and CDR2: LNHDA, SQIVND (reference sequence). CDR3 length: 13 residues. Trimming took off 1 base at V and 3 bases at J, with 7 bases between the two ends. The CDR3 DNA reads as TGTGCCAGTAGTATAGGGCGGGGCTACGAGCAGTACTTC. Its protein product is CASSIGRGYEQYF.

This sequence joins TRBV7-8 and TRBJ1-2; 8 positions agree with TRBD1. Germline trimming cut 3 bases from V and 6 bases from J; bases unmatched to any gene: 15. From germline, CDR1 is SGHVS and CDR2 FQNEAQ. This CDR3 has 17 amino acids. CDR3 in amino acids: CASSFGASGGKKDGYTF. Here the CDR3 DNA reads TGTGCCAGCAGCTTCGGGGCGTCAGGGGGCAAAAAAGATGGCTACACCTTC.

V is TRBV28 and J is TRBJ1-1, with 7 bases that match TRBD1. Trimming removed 2 bases from V and 8 bases from J; junction bases left unmatched: 2. Germline CDR1 is MDHEN and CDR2 is SYDVKM. The length of the CDR3 is 12 residues. In nucleotides, the CDR3 is TGTGCCAGCAGTTTAAACAGGGGCGAAGCTTTCTTT. Its translation: CASSLNRGEAFF.

This chain connects TRBV5-1 to TRBJ1-5; tentative D call: TRBD1 (5 bases). V lost 0 bases to trimming and J lost 5 bases, with 9 bases between them. Germline V lookup: CDR1 SGHRS, CDR2 YFSETQ. This CDR3 has 14 amino acids. In nucleotides, the CDR3 is TGCGCCAGCAGCTTGGAGGGGCTAGATCAGCCCCAGCATTTT. As protein: CASSLEGLDQPQHF.

V usage is TRBV2 and J usage is TRBJ2-5; D possibly corresponds to TRBD1 (5 bases). This CDR3 is 14 amino acids long. Germline CDR1 SNHLY, CDR2 FYNNEI. The germline V and J ends were trimmed by 8 bases and 5 bases, with 18 bases remaining between them. The CDR3 is CASFERGVRETQYF. DNA for the CDR3: TGTGCCAGCTTTGAAAGGGGTGTCCGTGAGACCCAGTACTTC.

V usage is TRBV27 and J usage is TRBJ2-7, with TRBD1 matching 8 bases. This CDR3 contains 14 residues. With 6 bases clipped from V and 6 bases from J, the junction kept 10 bases outside the gene matches. Per the germline V gene, CDR1 is MNHEY and CDR2 is SMNVEV (reference sequence). CDR3 nucleotides: TGTGCCAGCAGGCGGACAGGGCTTCCCGTCGAGCAGTACTTC. It is translated as CASRRTGLPVEQYF.

This sequence joins TRBV15 and TRBJ2-7; 7 nucleotides align to TRBD2. The junction had 13 bases not matched to a gene; V was cut back by 9 bases and J by 5 bases. Germline V gene lookup returns CDR1 LNHNV and CDR2 YYDKDF (reference sequence). The CDR3 covers 14 residues. CDR3 DNA: TGTGCCACTGCTCTTGGCGGGAGTCTCGACGAGCAGTACTTC. Its protein is CATALGGSLDEQYF.

This clone has more than one count but fewer than ten. This chain uses TRBV4-1 with TRBJ2-1, with 8 bases matching TRBD2. Germline lookup yields CDR1 MGHRA and CDR2 YSYEKL. CDR3 length equals 17 residues. V dropped 3 bases and J dropped 8; count of bases not matched to a gene: 15. The CDR3 region has the DNA TGCGCCAGCAGCCAGGGGGGACTAGTTGTCGGTATGGATGAGCAGTTCTTC. Its protein product is CASSQGGLVVGMDEQFF.

The V call is TRBV6-2 or TRBV6-3, the J call TRBJ2-3; 11 bases align to TRBD2. The CDR3 has 15 amino acids. Germline CDR1 MNHEY, CDR2 SVGEGT. V trimming: 6 bases; J trimming: 6 bases; junction bases outside the gene matches: 8. As DNA, the CDR3 is TGTGCCAGCAGCCACACTAGCGGGAGCAAGGATACGCAGTATTTT. As protein: CASSHTSGSKDTQYF.

The chain carries TRBV7-2 and TRBJ1-2, with TRBD1 as a possible D gene (6 bases). Germline loops: CDR1 SGHTA, CDR2 FQGNSA. The CDR3 runs 14 residues. Trimming cost V 5 bases and J 1 base, with 11 bases left between them. CDR3 coding DNA: TGTGCCAGCAGCCCCAGACAGGTTAACTATGGCTACACCTTC. Protein: CASSPRQVNYGYTF.

The chain is built from TRBV28 and TRBJ1-2; possible D gene TRBD1, 6 bases. Germline V gene data show CDR1 as MDHEN and CDR2 as SYDVKM. The CDR3 loop spans 14 amino acids. V was trimmed by 7 bases and J by 4 bases, leaving 16 bases between them. The CDR3 is CASIWGGASYGYTF. In DNA, the CDR3 is TGTGCCAGCATTTGGGGGGGCGCGAGCTATGGCTACACCTTC.

The chain combines TRBV4-3 with TRBJ2-1, with D possibly TRBD2 on 6 matching bases. The germline gives CDR1 LGHNA, CDR2 YSLEER. This CDR3 comprises 15 residues. V lost 2 bases to trimming and J lost 9 bases, with 17 bases between them. CDR3 residues: CASSQKRVGVIEQFF. For the CDR3, the DNA is TGCGCCAGCAGCCAAAAGCGGGTAGGAGTTATTGAGCAGTTCTTC.

V and J are TRBV18 and TRBJ1-6; 11 nucleotides match TRBD1. The CDR3 is 15 amino acids. Germline V gene lookup returns CDR1 KGHSH and CDR2 LQKENI. The junction had 1 base not matched to a gene; V was cut back by 0 bases and J by 9 bases. The CDR3 DNA is TGTGCCAGCTCACCACCGGGACAGGGGGTTTCACCCCTCCACTTT. The encoded protein is CASSPPGQGVSPLHF. Using reference TRBV18 and TRBJ1-6 for the parts outside the CDR3, the full variable domain is NAGVMQNPRHLVRRRGQEARLRCSPMKGHSHVYWYRQLPEEGLKFMVYLQKENIIDESGMPKERFSAEFPKEGPSILRIQQVVRGDSAAYFCASSPPGQGVSPLHFGNGTRLTVT.

Of note for this clone: Different DNA sequences within this sample yield the same CDR3. This sequence joins TRBV28 and TRBJ1-1; 7 positions match TRBD1. The CDR3 extends over 14 amino acids. V trimming: 6 bases; J trimming: 1 base; junction bases outside the gene matches: 5. Germline V CDR1 and CDR2: MDHEN, SYDVKM. For the CDR3, the DNA is TGTGCCAGCAGGCTACAGGGGTGGAACACTGAAGCTTTCTTT. This translates into CASRLQGWNTEAFF. The whole variable domain, remainder taken from reference TRBV28 and TRBJ1-1, is DVKVTQSSRYLVKRTGEKVFLECVQDMDHENMFWYRQDPGLGLRLIYFSYDVKMKEKGDIPEGYSVSREKKERFSLILESASTNQTSMYLCASRLQGWNTEAFFGQGTRLTVV.

The chain uses TRBV18 and TRBJ1-1; 7 bases align to TRBD1. Germline V gene sequence: CDR1 KGHSH, CDR2 LQKENI. V shed 6 bases and J 7 bases; nucleotides not matched to a gene: 11. This CDR3 has 14 residues. CDR3 protein: CASSPTYRDSEAFF. The CDR3 DNA reads TGTGCCAGCTCGCCGACGTACCGGGACAGTGAAGCTTTCTTT.

The chain employs TRBV19 and TRBJ2-1, with 8 bases lining up with TRBD1. This CDR3 has 14 amino acids. Per the germline V gene, CDR1 is LNHDA and CDR2 is SQIVND (reference sequence). V trimming: 7 bases; J trimming: 5 bases; junction bases outside the gene matches: 7. The CDR3 DNA sequence: TGTGCCAGTACAGTGCAGGGGGCAGACAATGAGCAGTTCTTC. Residues: CASTVQGADNEQFF.

V and J are TRBV6-5 and TRBJ1-5; no clear D. Germline CDR1 reads MNHEY; CDR2 reads SVGAGI. There are 15 residues in the CDR3. V gave up 4 bases and J gave up 2 bases, with 12 bases separating them. The CDR3 region is CASSLEGMGNQPQHF. In DNA form, the CDR3 reads TGTGCCAGCAGTTTGGAGGGAATGGGCAATCAGCCCCAGCATTTT.

The chain employs TRBV28 and TRBJ1-3; 7 nucleotides line up with TRBD1. In germline, CDR1 is MDHEN, CDR2 SYDVKM. The junction had 10 bases not matched to a gene; V was cut back by 4 bases and J by 4 bases. The CDR3 covers 16 residues. CDR3 bases: TGTGCCAGCAGTTCTTTTACAGGGGCGGGGGGAAACACCATATATTTT. Its protein product is CASSSFTGAGGNTIYF.

V gene TRBV24-1 combines with J gene TRBJ2-1, with 10 bases aligning to TRBD2. The V gene end was trimmed by 3 bases and the J gene end by 2 bases; junction bases not matched to a gene: 3. Germline V lookup: CDR1 KGHDR, CDR2 SFDVKD. The CDR3 has 16 residues. The chain's CDR3 is CATSDGAGGTYNEQFF. The CDR3 region has the DNA TGTGCCACCAGTGATGGAGCGGGAGGGACCTACAATGAGCAGTTCTTC.

The rearrangement joins TRBV7-2 to TRBJ1-3; TRBD1 matches 8 bases. The V and J ends lost 0 bases and 6 bases, in that order; junction bases with no gene match: 1. Germline V CDR1 and CDR2: SGHTA, FQGNSA. The CDR3 covers 14 residues. The CDR3 sequence is CASSLATGANTIYF. For the CDR3, the DNA is TGTGCCAGCAGCTTAGCGACAGGGGCAAACACCATATATTTT. The full variable domain, rest sourced from reference TRBV7-2 and TRBJ1-3, is GAGVSQSPSNKVTEKGKDVELRCDPISGHTALYWYRQSLGQGLEFLIYFQGNSAPDKSGLPSDRFSAERTGGSVSTLTIQRTQQEDSAVYLCASSLATGANTIYFGEGSWLTVV.

In DNA, the CDR3 is TGTGCCGGCGGTGGGAGCCAAGCTGTCGATGAGCAGTTCTTC. It codes for CAGGGSQAVDEQFF. This rearrangement joins TRBV21-1 to TRBJ2-1; the table's D call, TRBD2, was not checked against the DNA. TRBV21-1 is given as a pseudogene. The CDR3 contains 14 residues.

The rearrangement uses TRBV6-1 and TRBJ2-7; 8 nucleotides line up with TRBD2. The CDR3 covers 15 residues. With V trimmed by 3 bases and J by 0 bases, 4 bases remained unmatched. The germline gives CDR1 MNHNS, CDR2 SASEGT. This CDR3 is CASSETSVGSYEQYF. Written as DNA, the CDR3 is TGTGCCAGCAGTGAGACTAGCGTGGGCTCCTACGAGCAGTACTTC.

The table lists this clone with a few counts. The rearrangement uses TRBV10-3 and TRBJ1-5; the D is unclear. CDR1 ENHRY and CDR2 SYGVKD come from the germline V gene. Deletions cut 3 bases from V and 10 bases from J, with 19 bases between. This CDR3 has 15 residues. CDR3 DNA: TGTGCCATCAGTGACAGGATCGGTTCGGGAGGCCCCCAGCATTTT. This codes for CAISDRIGSGGPQHF.

V gene TRBV19 combines with J gene TRBJ1-5; D is unclear. From germline, CDR1 is LNHDA and CDR2 SQIVND (reference sequence). V was shortened by 4 bases and J by 2 bases, with 12 bases between the two germline ends. This CDR3 comprises 15 residues. This chain's CDR3 is CASSKSGLGNQPQHF. Written as DNA, the CDR3 is TGTGCCAGTAGTAAGTCAGGACTAGGCAATCAGCCCCAGCATTTT. Filled out from reference TRBV19 and TRBJ1-5, the complete variable domain reads DGGITQSPKYLFRKEGQNVTLSCEQNLNHDAMYWYRQDPGQGLRLIYYSQIVNDFQKGDIAEGYSVSREKKESFPLTVTSAQKNPTAFYLCASSKSGLGNQPQHFGDGTRLSIL.

The J gene is TRBJ2-1, the V gene TRBV13, with D possibly TRBD2 on 6 matching bases. The V gene lost 5 bases and the J gene lost 10 bases, with 21 bases spanning the gap. The CDR3 has 15 residues. The V gene's germline CDR1 is PRHDT and CDR2 FYEKMQ (reference sequence). In nucleotides, the CDR3 is TGTGCCAGCAGCCGCCGACTAGGGGCCGGGGCGGAGCAGTTCTTC. Its protein is CASSRRLGAGAEQFF.